The rows below give T cell receptor beta chains drawn from one sample of a study of blood T cell repertoires in COVID-19. Some clones are missing from TCRdb's copy, which holds only in-frame ones; the method was immunoSEQ multiplex PCR. The sample has about 120,000 clones; more than 70% are singletons. Sequenced material: peripheral blood. These TCRs come from a woman aged 55-70 years with COVID-19, enrolled during active disease. The CDR3 runs from the conserved cysteine through the conserved F or W. Each record gives: CDR3 protein, CDR3 DNA, J gene, clone size, D gene, V gene. D genes are given only for firm matches. Size is omitted from some rows. Given values are once, few, many or a class for expanded clones.

CASSPTIDGQETQYF,TGTGCCAGCTCACCCACAATTGACGGGCAAGAGACCCAGTACTTC,TRBJ2-5,-,-,TRBV18
CASSLLGTPNTEAFF,TGTGCCAGCAGTTTACTCGGGACACCGAACACTGAAGCTTTCTTT,TRBJ1-1,-,-,TRBV27
CASSTPMTGELFF,TGCGCCAGCAGCACCCCTATGACCGGGGAGCTGTTTTTT,TRBJ2-2,-,-,TRBV4-1
CASSLGTGALYNSPLHF,TGTGCCAGCAGCTTAGGGACAGGGGCCCTCTATAATTCACCCCTCCACTTT,TRBJ1-6,-,TRBD1,TRBV7-6
CASSLDTSYEQYF,TGCGCCAGCAGCTTGGATACTTCCTACGAGCAGTACTTC,TRBJ2-7,-,-,TRBV5-1
CASTSAPGFGNTIYF,TGTGCCAGCACCTCTGCCCCGGGTTTTGGAAACACCATATATTTT,TRBJ1-3,-,-,TRBV7-3
CASSPDYGQSYGYTF,TGTGCCAGCAGCCCCGATTACGGACAGTCCTATGGCTACACCTTC,TRBJ1-2,-,-,TRBV7-9
CASSQWGQGSEKLFF,TGCGCCAGCAGCCAATGGGGACAGGGGAGTGAAAAACTGTTTTTT,TRBJ1-4,-,TRBD1,TRBV4-3
CASRQLTGANVLTF,TGTGCCAGCCGACAGTTAACAGGGGCCAACGTCCTGACTTTC,TRBJ2-6,-,-,TRBV10-3
CAWAWDSNTQYF,TGTGCCTGGGCCTGGGACTCCAATACGCAGTATTTT,TRBJ2-3,-,-,TRBV30
CASGLRGSYEQYF,TGTGCCAGCGGTCTCAGGGGTTCCTACGAGCAGTACTTC,TRBJ2-7,-,-,TRBV6-5
CSFREDTQYF,TGCAGCTTCAGGGAAGATACGCAGTATTTT,TRBJ2-3,-,-,TRBV29-1
CASSLWSGRDTEAFF,TGTGCCAGCAGCTTATGGTCGGGCAGGGACACTGAAGCTTTCTTT,TRBJ1-1,-,-,TRBV11-2
CASSQPSGYGYTF,TGCGCCAGCAGCCAACCAAGCGGGTATGGCTACACCTTC,TRBJ1-2,-,-,TRBV5-1
CASSPLTSGKLDTQYF,TGCGCCAGCAGTCCCTTAACTAGCGGAAAATTAGATACGCAGTATTTT,TRBJ2-3,-,TRBD2,TRBV10-1
CASSYRQGQGYTF,TGTGCCAGCAGTTACCGACAGGGACAGGGCTACACCTTC,TRBJ1-2,-,TRBD1,TRBV6-2/TRBV6-3
CASGIDRGPNEQFF,TGTGCTAGTGGGATAGACAGGGGACCCAATGAGCAGTTCTTC,TRBJ2-1,-,TRBD1,TRBV12-5
CASSWTATLSGNTIYF,TGTGCCAGCAGCTGGACAGCAACCCTCTCTGGAAACACCATATATTTT,TRBJ1-3,-,-,TRBV7-6
CASSQDLRRAWEKLFF,TGCGCCAGCAGCCAAGATCTTAGGAGGGCGTGGGAAAAACTGTTTTTT,TRBJ1-4,-,-,TRBV4-3
CSASGGLAGATDTQYF,TGCAGTGCTAGTGGGGGACTAGCGGGGGCCACAGATACGCAGTATTTT,TRBJ2-3,few,TRBD2,TRBV20-1
CASSVNSASGEFYEQYF,TGCGCCAGCAGCGTGAATTCCGCTAGCGGGGAGTTCTACGAGCAGTACTTC,TRBJ2-7,few,TRBD2,TRBV5-1
CASSGTGSAETQYF,TGTGCCAGTAGTGGGACAGGGAGTGCGGAGACCCAGTACTTC,TRBJ2-5,once,TRBD1,TRBV19
CASKGQGNYGYTF,TGTGCCTCCAAGGGACAGGGGAACTATGGCTACACCTTC,TRBJ1-2,-,TRBD1,TRBV10-3
CASSPLTGGGQPQHF,TGTGCCAGCAGTCCCCTCACAGGGGGCGGACAGCCCCAGCATTTT,TRBJ1-5,-,TRBD1,TRBV28
CASSLVGANQPQHF,TGTGCCAGCAGCTTAGTAGGGGCCAATCAGCCCCAGCATTTT,TRBJ1-5,-,-,TRBV7-2
CASSVASDRDSYNSPLHF,TGTGCCAGCAGCGTAGCGAGCGACAGGGACTCCTATAATTCACCCCTCCACTTT,TRBJ1-6,-,TRBD1,TRBV9
CASSLVGEQPQHF,TGTGCCAGCAGCTTAGTAGGGGAACAGCCCCAGCATTTT,TRBJ1-5,-,-,TRBV7-9
CSASLEGYTF,TGCAGTGCTAGTCTCGAGGGCTACACCTTC,TRBJ1-2,-,-,TRBV20-1
CASSPVVGNQPQHF,TGCGCCAGCAGCCCGGTGGTTGGCAATCAGCCCCAGCATTTT,TRBJ1-5,-,-,TRBV4-3
CASSQSGLERLEQYF,TGTGCCAGCAGCCAGTCCGGACTAGAGAGGCTCGAGCAGTACTTC,TRBJ2-7,-,TRBD2,TRBV4-2
CASSPTPILSSYNSPLHF,TGTGCCAGTAGCCCAACACCGATTTTAAGCTCCTATAATTCACCCCTCCACTTT,TRBJ1-6,-,-,TRBV19
CASSPTRDAHYEQYF,TGTGCCAGCAGTCCAACGCGGGACGCTCACTACGAGCAGTACTTC,TRBJ2-7,-,-,TRBV6-5
CASSQDGTGVGNTIYF,TGCGCCAGCAGCCAAGACGGGACAGGGGTAGGAAACACCATATATTTT,TRBJ1-3,-,TRBD1,TRBV4-1
CASEDNYEQYF,TGTGCCAGCGAGGACAACTACGAGCAGTACTTC,TRBJ2-7,-,-,TRBV27
CASSYGAAYNEQFF,TGTGCCAGCAGTTACGGGGCGGCCTACAATGAGCAGTTCTTC,TRBJ2-1,-,-,TRBV6-2/TRBV6-3
CASSSPARGEETQYF,TGTGCCAGCAGTTCCCCAGCCAGGGGCGAAGAGACCCAGTACTTC,TRBJ2-5,once,-,TRBV27
CASSPPGGQGPYGYTF,TGTGCCAGCAGCCCTCCGGGTGGACAGGGACCTTATGGCTACACCTTC,TRBJ1-2,-,TRBD1,TRBV5-6
CAGGGSSGNTIYF,TGCGCCGGGGGAGGTAGCTCTGGAAACACCATATATTTT,TRBJ1-3,-,-,TRBV10-2
CASGWGGPGGEQETQYF,TGTGCTAGTGGTTGGGGGGGCCCAGGAGGGGAACAAGAGACCCAGTACTTC,TRBJ2-5,-,-,TRBV12-5
CATSLTESTNEKLFF,TGTGCCACCAGCTTGACAGAGTCAACTAATGAAAAACTGTTTTTT,TRBJ1-4,-,-,TRBV15
CTSMTGWNTEAFF,TGCACCAGCATGACAGGGTGGAACACTGAAGCTTTCTTT,TRBJ1-1,-,-,TRBV1
CASSLGGEAFYGYTF,TGTGCCAGCTCGTTGGGGGGGGAGGCTTTCTATGGCTACACCTTC,TRBJ1-2,once,-,TRBV7-9
CASSSSSGGAETQYF,TGCGCCAGCAGCTCCTCTAGCGGGGGGGCCGAGACCCAGTACTTC,TRBJ2-5,once,TRBD2,TRBV5-1
CASSLGTVYSPNSSYEQYF,TGTGCCAGCAGCTTGGGTACGGTCTACTCTCCCAATAGCTCCTACGAGCAGTACTTC,TRBJ2-7,-,-,TRBV5-4
CAWSAQEGPQHF,TGTGCCTGGAGTGCCCAGGAAGGCCCCCAGCATTTT,TRBJ1-5,once,-,TRBV30
CASSEARGYGYTF,TGTGCCAGCAGTGAGGCCCGGGGCTATGGCTACACCTTC,TRBJ1-2,-,-,TRBV2
CASSQGSRGPHYNEQFF,TGTGCCAGCAGCCAAGGAAGCAGGGGCCCCCACTACAATGAGCAGTTCTTC,TRBJ2-1,-,-,TRBV3-1/TRBV3-2
CASSFLTSEGDGYTF,TGCGCCAGCAGCTTCCTCACCTCGGAAGGGGATGGCTACACCTTC,TRBJ1-2,-,-,TRBV5-1
CASRWGENTEAFF,TGTGCCAGTAGGTGGGGGGAAAACACTGAAGCTTTCTTT,TRBJ1-1,-,-,TRBV19
CASSLPGYGWTEAFF,TGTGCCAGCAGCTTGCCAGGGTATGGTTGGACTGAAGCTTTCTTT,TRBJ1-1,-,-,TRBV7-9
CASSLNADRAADTQYF,TGCGCCAGCAGCTTGAACGCAGACAGGGCCGCAGATACGCAGTATTTT,TRBJ2-3,-,TRBD1,TRBV5-1
CASSRDLQGGTGNTIYF,TGCGCCAGCAGCCGGGACCTACAGGGTGGAACTGGAAACACCATATATTTT,TRBJ1-3,-,-,TRBV5-1
CASTLGGMSQPQHF,TGTGCCAGTACCCTGGGGGGAATGAGTCAGCCCCAGCATTTT,TRBJ1-5,few,-,TRBV19
CASSQVEGQGYGYTF,TGCGCCAGCAGCCAAGTCGAGGGACAGGGGTATGGCTACACCTTC,TRBJ1-2,few,TRBD1,TRBV4-1
CAISEDRINEKLFF,TGTGCCATCAGTGAGGACAGGATAAATGAAAAACTGTTTTTT,TRBJ1-4,-,-,TRBV10-3
CASSFRVQGHAFF,TGCGCCAGCAGCTTTAGGGTTCAGGGACATGCTTTCTTT,TRBJ1-1,-,-,TRBV5-1
CASSQDGQGPPSQPQHF,TGCGCCAGCAGCCAAGACGGACAGGGTCCTCCCAGTCAGCCCCAGCATTTT,TRBJ1-5,once,TRBD1,TRBV4-1
CASSSLTGGGNQPQHF,TGTGCCAGCAGCTCACTGACAGGGGGGGGAAATCAGCCCCAGCATTTT,TRBJ1-5,-,TRBD1,TRBV27
CATSRDKATGNQPQHF,TGTGCCACCAGCAGAGATAAGGCGACAGGGAATCAGCCCCAGCATTTT,TRBJ1-5,few,TRBD1,TRBV15